What follows are 32 T cell receptor beta chains derived from one specimen sequenced in a study of cytomegalovirus exposure and HLA in healthy donors. Sequencing was performed with immunoSEQ multiplex PCR; in TCRdb, only in-frame clones are kept and a portion is missing. Of almost 65,000 clones in the sample, roughly 90% were seen once. Input material: PBMCs. Receptors originate from a young woman in good health and CMV-seronegative.

This clone has just one count. The chain combines TRBV18 with TRBJ2-2, with 7 bases aligning to TRBD1. V lost 6 bases and J lost 5; bases outside the gene matches: 9. The CDR3 totals 15 residues. In germline, CDR1 is KGHSH, CDR2 LQKENI. CDR3 protein: CASSGQGVKTGELFF. The CDR3 bases are TGTGCCAGCTCGGGTCAGGGGGTGAAGACCGGGGAGCTGTTTTTT. The whole variable domain, filled in from reference TRBV18 and TRBJ2-2, reads NAGVMQNPRHLVRRRGQEARLRCSPMKGHSHVYWYRQLPEEGLKFMVYLQKENIIDESGMPKERFSAEFPKEGPSILRIQQVVRGDSAAYFCASSGQGVKTGELFFGEGSRLTVL.

The chain has TRBV7-2 and TRBJ1-2; the D gene is possibly TRBD1 (5 bases). Per germline, CDR1 SGHTA and CDR2 FQGNSA. This CDR3 region has 14 residues. The V and J ends lost 0 bases and 4 bases respectively, with 9 bases between them. The CDR3 is CASSLARESYGYTF. CDR3 sequence (DNA): TGTGCCAGCAGCTTAGCCAGGGAATCCTATGGCTACACCTTC. Combining the CDR3 with reference TRBV7-2 and TRBJ1-2 gives the whole variable domain GAGVSQSPSNKVTEKGKDVELRCDPISGHTALYWYRQSLGQGLEFLIYFQGNSAPDKSGLPSDRFSAERTGGSVSTLTIQRTQQEDSAVYLCASSLARESYGYTFGSGTRLTVV.

The CDR3 spells CASSEGSGLSTDTQYF. The CDR3 nucleotides are TGTGCCAGCAGTGAGGGTTCGGGACTGTCCACAGATACGCAGTATTTT. The chain carries TRBV6-4 and TRBJ2-3, with D perhaps matching TRBD2 (6 bases). CDR3 length: 16 amino acids. Trimming pared 3 bases from V and 2 bases from J, leaving 15 bases between. The germline V gene has CDR1 MRHNA and CDR2 SNTAGT.

This chain links TRBV4-1 with TRBJ2-3; weak D call: TRBD2 (5 bases). Trimming took 0 bases from V and 3 from J, leaving 7 bases between them. The V gene's germline CDR1 is MGHRA and CDR2 YSYEKL. The CDR3 is 14 residues long. The CDR3 loop reads CASSQEGSTDTQYF. Here the CDR3 DNA reads TGCGCCAGCAGCCAAGAGGGGAGTACAGATACGCAGTATTTT.

V usage is TRBV28 and J usage is TRBJ2-7, with D unclear. V gave up 6 bases and J gave up 7 bases, with 10 bases separating them. This CDR3 comprises 11 residues. The germline V gene encodes CDR1 MDHEN and CDR2 SYDVKM. As DNA, the CDR3 is TGTGCCAGCAGCGATTCGAGGGAGCAGTACTTC. This gives the protein CASSDSREQYF.

The rearrangement joins TRBV7-3 to TRBJ2-7; 8 bases align to TRBD2. CDR1 SGHTA and CDR2 FQGTGA come from the germline V gene. There are 15 residues in the CDR3. V lost 0 bases and J lost 3; bases outside the gene matches: 4. In nucleotides, the CDR3 is TGTGCCAGCAGCTTAACGGGAAGCGGGAGCTACGAGCAGTACTTC. This gives the protein CASSLTGSGSYEQYF.

The genes are TRBV19 and TRBJ2-1; 7 bases are shared with TRBD1. Germline loops: CDR1 LNHDA, CDR2 SQIVND (reference sequence). This CDR3 contains 13 residues. V lost 3 bases to trimming and J lost 7 bases; unmatched junction nucleotides: 3. The CDR3 sequence: CASSILTGNEQFF. The CDR3 DNA sequence: TGTGCCAGTAGTATTTTGACAGGGAATGAGCAGTTCTTC.

V and J are TRBV30 and TRBJ2-7; D may be TRBD2 (5 bases). The germline V gene has CDR1 GTSNPN and CDR2 SVGIG (reference sequence). CDR3 length equals 13 residues. Trimming cost V 8 bases and J 0 bases, with 14 bases left between them. Here the CDR3 reads CASQDGNSYEQYF. The CDR3, as DNA: TGTGCCAGTCAGGACGGGAACTCCTACGAGCAGTACTTC.

In its sample, this clone was seen once. V usage is TRBV7-6 and J usage is TRBJ2-5; 10 nucleotides match TRBD1. Germline CDR1 SGHVS, CDR2 FNYEAQ. Trimming at V came to 5 bases and at J to 4 bases, leaving 7 bases not matched to a gene. This CDR3 region has 15 residues. CDR3 sequence reads: CASSRETGGRETQYF. CDR3 DNA: TGTGCCAGCAGCCGAGAGACAGGGGGCCGAGAGACCCAGTACTTC.

The chain uses TRBV6-5 and TRBJ1-2; 7 nucleotides match TRBD1. Germline V gives CDR1 MNHEY, CDR2 SVGAGI. The J segment lost 0 bases and the V segment lost 0 bases, leaving 4 bases of the junction unmatched. The CDR3 contains 16 residues. The CDR3: CASSYSGQGANYGYTF. The CDR3 bases are TGTGCCAGCAGTTACTCGGGGCAGGGGGCTAACTATGGCTACACCTTC.

Points on this clone: The germline gene is not matched at one end of the junction; a read error may be the cause. The V gene is TRBV7-7, the J gene TRBJ2-1; possible D gene TRBD2, 6 bases. Germline CDR1 is SSHAT and CDR2 is FNYEAQ (reference sequence). The CDR3 has 15 amino acids. The chain's CDR3 is CASSLRGTPYNEQFF. For the CDR3, the DNA is TGTGCTAGCAGCTTAAGAGGGACTCCCTACAATGAGCAGTTCTTC.

The chain couples TRBV19 to TRBJ2-5; TRBD1 might be the D (5 bases). Trimming took off 7 bases at V and 5 bases at J, with 11 bases between the two ends. CDR1 LNHDA and CDR2 SQIVND come from the germline V gene (reference sequence). This CDR3 spans 12 amino acids. The CDR3 loop is CASIGAGETQYF. CDR3 nucleotide sequence: TGTGCCAGTATTGGGGCAGGGGAGACCCAGTACTTC.

The J gene is TRBJ2-7, the V gene TRBV18, with D possibly matching TRBD1 (6 bases). The CDR3 runs to 15 residues. Trimming stripped 2 bases from V and 1 base from J, with 12 bases between. Looked up from germline, CDR1 is KGHSH and CDR2 is LQKENI. CDR3 residues: CASSPSAGESYEQYF. Written as DNA, the CDR3 is TGTGCCAGCTCACCAAGTGCAGGGGAATCCTACGAGCAGTACTTC.

The chain recombines TRBV5-1 with TRBJ1-1, with 7 bases matching TRBD1. This CDR3 spans 15 amino acids. The V segment lost 3 bases and the J segment 1 base; nucleotides outside the gene matches: 6. Germline loops: CDR1 SGHRS, CDR2 YFSETQ. CDR3 in DNA: TGCGCCAGCAGCTCGCCACAGGGGCCGAACACTGAAGCTTTCTTT. Amino acids: CASSSPQGPNTEAFF.

In this sample, this clone turned up once. The rearrangement joins TRBV11-2 to TRBJ2-7, with a possible D match to TRBD1 (6 bases). CDR3 length: 14 residues. Germline values: CDR1 SGHAT, CDR2 FQNNGV. V gave up 5 bases and J gave up 1 base, with 12 bases separating them. This chain's CDR3 is CASSRGHRSYEQYF. In DNA, the CDR3 is TGTGCCAGCAGCCGGGGACACCGTTCCTACGAGCAGTACTTC.

This chain connects TRBV30 to TRBJ2-3, with unresolved D. CDR3 length: 11 residues. CDR1 is GTSNPN, CDR2 SVGIG, per germline (reference sequence). V lost 5 bases and J lost 6, with 9 bases in between. Here the CDR3 reads CAWGSYDTQYF. DNA of the CDR3: TGTGCCTGGGGCTCTTACGATACGCAGTATTTT.

This sequence joins TRBV29-1 and TRBJ2-1; TRBD1 matches 7 bases. CDR3 length equals 15 residues. V gave up 1 base and J gave up 1 base; unmatched junction bases: 4. Germline V gene data show CDR1 as SQVTM and CDR2 as ANQGSEA. CDR3 DNA: TGCAGCGTTGAAGCGGGACAGAGATCCTACAATGAGCAGTTCTTC. Amino acids: CSVEAGQRSYNEQFF.

V usage is TRBV30 and J usage is TRBJ2-7; 7 bases fit TRBD1. The ends lost 8 bases at V and 4 bases at J; junction bases unmatched: 11. The CDR3 is made up of 13 amino acids. Germline V gene sequence: CDR1 GTSNPN, CDR2 SVGIG (reference sequence). CDR3 in DNA: TGTGCCGCACGTGAGACAGGGTTTTACGAGCAGTACTTC. The encoded protein is CAARETGFYEQYF.

Ten or more counts support this clone. The chain has TRBV9 and TRBJ2-7; perhaps TRBD2 as D (5 bases). V lost 4 bases and J 5 bases, leaving 19 bases between the germline ends. Germline assignment: CDR1 SGDLS and CDR2 YYNGEE. The CDR3 contains 15 residues. CDR3 coding DNA: TGTGCCAGCAGCCACACGGGTGCGGGTTTCAACGAGCAGTACTTC. Its protein product is CASSHTGAGFNEQYF.

The chain is built from TRBV7-6 and TRBJ2-5; 8 nucleotides align to TRBD2. Trimming removed 5 bases from V and 5 bases from J; junction bases left unmatched: 10. Germline CDR1 SGHVS, CDR2 FNYEAQ. This CDR3 has 15 residues. CDR3 coding DNA: TGTGCCAGCAGCCGACCCGGGACTAGGGTGGAGACCCAGTACTTC. Its translation: CASSRPGTRVETQYF.

This chain joins TRBV6-5 and TRBJ2-7, with 9 bases matching TRBD1. Germline V gene sequence: CDR1 MNHEY, CDR2 SVGAGI. The CDR3 is 15 amino acids. Trimming removed 6 bases from V and 0 bases from J; junction bases left unmatched: 6. This CDR3 reads CASSKGQGFSYEQYF. The DNA of the CDR3 is TGTGCCAGCAGCAAAGGACAGGGGTTCTCCTACGAGCAGTACTTC.

The chain employs TRBV7-8 and TRBJ2-3; 9 bases map to TRBD2. Germline CDR1 is SGHVS and CDR2 is FQNEAQ. Trimming at V came to 10 bases and at J to 3 bases, leaving 11 bases not matched to a gene. The CDR3 runs to 15 residues. DNA for the CDR3: TGTGCCACCCACCAGTGGCGGGAGGGAACAGATACGCAGTATTTT. Protein sequence: CATHQWREGTDTQYF.

The chain uses TRBV5-4 and TRBJ2-4; no definite D call. Trimming removed 2 bases at V and 4 bases at J, with 4 bases between. The V gene's germline CDR1 is SGHNT and CDR2 YYREEE (reference sequence). The CDR3 runs 12 residues. CDR3 residues: CASSFQKNIQYF. The CDR3 DNA sequence: TGTGCCAGCAGCTTCCAGAAAAACATTCAGTACTTC. Together with reference TRBV5-4 and TRBJ2-4, the CDR3 gives the full variable domain: ETGVTQSPTHLIKTRGQQVTLRCSSQSGHNTVSWYQQALGQGPQFIFQYYREEENGRGNFPPRFSGLQFPNYSSELNVNALELDDSALYLCASSFQKNIQYFGAGTRLSVL.

The chain combines TRBV29-1 with TRBJ1-1; TRBD1 aligns across 11 bases. The V gene end was trimmed by 7 bases and the J gene end by 3 bases; junction bases not matched to a gene: 7. The CDR3 contains 14 residues. Per the germline V gene, CDR1 is SQVTM and CDR2 is ANQGSEA. CDR3 DNA sequence: TGCAGCGGCGCCCGGACAGGGGGCTACACTGAAGCTTTCTTT. Residues: CSGARTGGYTEAFF. The full variable domain, its missing parts supplied by reference TRBV29-1 and TRBJ1-1, is SAVISQKPSRDICQRGTSLTIQCQVDSQVTMMFWYRQQPGQSLTLIATANQGSEATYESGFVIDKFPISRPNLTFSTLTVSNMSPEDSSIYLCSGARTGGYTEAFFGQGTRLTVV.

The gene calls are TRBV30 and TRBJ1-5, with 7 bases fitting TRBD1. The V gene end was trimmed by 8 bases and the J gene end by 5 bases; junction bases not matched to a gene: 6. Germline V lookup: CDR1 GTSNPN, CDR2 SVGIG (reference sequence). The CDR3 sequence is 12 residues long. The CDR3 spells CAGTGEDQPQHF. As DNA, the CDR3 is TGTGCCGGCACAGGGGAAGATCAGCCCCAGCATTTT.

The rearrangement links TRBV27 to TRBJ2-1, with D possibly matching TRBD2 (6 bases). Trimming cost V 1 base and J 0 bases, with 13 bases left between them. The CDR3 has 17 residues. CDR1 and CDR2 (germline): MNHEY, SMNVEV (reference sequence). CDR3 loop: CASSLWGRGSSYNEQFF. CDR3 nucleotide sequence: TGTGCCAGCAGTTTATGGGGACGGGGGAGCTCCTACAATGAGCAGTTCTTC.

This clone was observed a single time. The rearrangement links TRBV7-2 to TRBJ2-3; a possible D gene is TRBD1 (6 bases). Per germline, CDR1 SGHTA and CDR2 FQGNSA. Trimming stripped 5 bases from V and 3 bases from J, with 12 bases between. This CDR3 comprises 14 residues. CDR3 loop: CASSNTGYTDTQYF. CDR3 bases: TGTGCCAGCAGCAATACAGGGTATACAGATACGCAGTATTTT.

DNA for the CDR3: TGTGCCAGTAGTGTCGGAATAGCGACAGATACGCAGTATTTT. Protein: CASSVGIATDTQYF. The J gene is TRBJ2-3, the V gene TRBV19; a possible D gene is TRBD2 (5 bases). V was pared by 5 bases and J by 3 bases, with 12 bases between. The CDR3 extends over 14 amino acids. The germline V gene has CDR1 LNHDA and CDR2 SQIVND (reference sequence). Together with reference TRBV19 and TRBJ2-3, the CDR3 gives the full variable domain: DGGITQSPKYLFRKEGQNVTLSCEQNLNHDAMYWYRQDPGQGLRLIYYSQIVNDFQKGDIAEGYSVSREKKESFPLTVTSAQKNPTAFYLCASSVGIATDTQYFGPGTRLTVL.

The V and J genes are TRBV9 and TRBJ2-7; 10 positions agree with TRBD1. The CDR3 consists of 16 residues. Germline V gene sequence: CDR1 SGDLS, CDR2 YYNGEE. J was trimmed by 5 bases and V by 0 bases; bases with no gene match: 8. The CDR3 region has the DNA TGTGCCAGCAGCGTAGCTGGGACAGGGGTTAGGGACGAGCAGTACTTC. This translates into CASSVAGTGVRDEQYF.

The chain links TRBV29-1 to TRBJ2-3, with 9 bases identical to TRBD1. The length of the CDR3 is 12 residues. Germline loops: CDR1 SQVTM, CDR2 ANQGSEA. Trimming cost V 8 bases and J 4 bases; bases outside gene matches: 4. CDR3 in DNA: TGCAGCCCGTGGACAGGGGCAGATACGCAGTATTTT. Protein: CSPWTGADTQYF.

This chain uses TRBV30 with TRBJ2-3, with TRBD2 identical over 10 bases. The CDR3 length is 14 residues. Germline V lookup: CDR1 GTSNPN, CDR2 SVGIG (reference sequence). V gave up 0 bases and J gave up 5 bases; unmatched junction bases: 2. In nucleotides, the CDR3 is TGTGCCTGGAGTGTAGCGGGGGGGGGAGATACGCAGTATTTT. Its translation: CAWSVAGGGDTQYF.

V gene TRBV10-3 combines with J gene TRBJ1-2, with unresolved D. Germline CDR1 and CDR2: ENHRY and SYGVKD. The CDR3 has 12 residues. V was clipped by 0 bases and J by 8 bases, with 7 bases between them. CDR3: CAISESLEGYTF. The CDR3 coding sequence is TGTGCCATCAGTGAGTCTCTAGAGGGCTACACCTTC.